This T cell receptor beta chain was recorded in a study of blood T cell repertoires in COVID-19. Study-level background: COVID-19 samples collected from the United States, Italy and Spain covered acute and convalescent phases. In each case, the material was cDNA or gDNA derived from T cells, B-cell-depleted T cells, or PBMCs.

This CDR3 region has 16 residues. Germline trimming cut 3 bases from V and 8 bases from J; bases unmatched to any gene: 8. Germline CDR1 and CDR2: SGHRS and YFSETQ. Authors' processing steps: Estimated nucleated cell counts came from reference gene primer amplification. TCRdb's copy holds only in-frame clones and misses some; the assay was immunoSEQ multiplex PCR. V and J calls and clone size are given by that table; D and trimming were obtained from the DNA. The sample lists approximately 150,000 clones; approximately 88% were seen once. This chain uses TRBV5-1 with TRBJ1-4; 12 bases fit TRBD1. The sample taken for sequencing was peripheral blood. The clonotype originates from a woman aged 50 to 60 with acute or convalescent COVID-19. The CDR3 sequence is CASSSRDRGRWEKLFF. In DNA form, the CDR3 reads TGCGCCAGCAGCTCCCGGGACAGGGGGCGATGGGAAAAACTGTTTTTT.